This is a list of T cell receptor beta chains from one sample in a study of metastatic and nonmetastatic thyroid tumors. MiXCR re-clonotyped the PCR reads for TCRdb. This sample yields some 28,000 clones, of which roughly 15% are seen a single time; around 4% belongs to the top ten. Sequenced sample: blood. These receptors came from a female donor with papillary thyroid cancer or a benign thyroid nodule (not recorded which). Some clones in this sample may be carry-over from other donors' samples. Each CDR3 is given with its conserved first and last residue.

v_call: TRBV9
cdr3_aa: CASTLGGDSTYEQYF

v_call: TRBV14
cdr3_aa: CASSPTALSGANVLTF

v_call: TRBV5-6
cdr3_aa: CASLMLFGNTGELFF

v_call: TRBV6-1
cdr3_aa: CASSQGPRDTEAFF

v_call: TRBV20-1
cdr3_aa: CSARNMGTSVNEQFF

v_call: TRBV28
cdr3_aa: CASSLPGQGEFYKQYF

v_call: TRBV20-1
cdr3_aa: CSARRPTEGQPQHF

v_call: TRBV20-1
cdr3_aa: CSPNVRDYEQYF

v_call: TRBV28
cdr3_aa: CASSFLRDRNNEQFF

v_call: TRBV5-1
cdr3_aa: CASSFRWDSRDEQYF

v_call: TRBV4-2
cdr3_aa: CASSQTWGTGEVQYF

v_call: TRBV20-1
cdr3_aa: CSARDDGTGTSGREQFF

v_call: TRBV7-2
cdr3_aa: CASSLGLYNEQFF

v_call: TRBV6-1
cdr3_aa: CASRNLGGKVGQFF

v_call: TRBV20-1
cdr3_aa: CSAGTSRGKNIQYF

v_call: TRBV6-5
cdr3_aa: CASSYSKVTGANVLTF

v_call: TRBV28
cdr3_aa: CASSLLTEAFF

v_call: TRBV9
cdr3_aa: CASSATSRNTGELFF

v_call: TRBV27
cdr3_aa: CASSPFPTSFGYNEQFF

v_call: TRBV7-3
cdr3_aa: CASSPGTVSEQFF

v_call: TRBV11-3
cdr3_aa: CASSLGETQYF

v_call: TRBV6-4
cdr3_aa: CASSFSGSGYTDTQYF

v_call: TRBV28
cdr3_aa: CASSAGTGYQETQYF

v_call: TRBV6-1
cdr3_aa: CASSFGGATEAFF

v_call: TRBV6-1
cdr3_aa: CASSGAQGARGYTF

v_call: TRBV20-1
cdr3_aa: CSASDTSGGIYEQYF

v_call: TRBV6-1
cdr3_aa: CPSSKQGGSGELFF

v_call: TRBV27
cdr3_aa: CASSLFWREGPYEQYF

v_call: TRBV3-1
cdr3_aa: CASSRSNRYRPYEQYF

v_call: TRBV3-1
cdr3_aa: CASSRERETQYF

v_call: TRBV7-9
cdr3_aa: CASSLAVSGANVLTF

v_call: TRBV11-3
cdr3_aa: CASSLVGLEPGTEAFF

v_call: TRBV5-6
cdr3_aa: CASSEGPLSGNTIYF

v_call: TRBV20-1
cdr3_aa: CSARGKESQPQHF

v_call: TRBV5-5
cdr3_aa: CASSSAGSPKRETQYF

v_call: TRBV20-1
cdr3_aa: CSAREVGREQFF

v_call: TRBV3-1
cdr3_aa: CASSLRQDRRDTQYF

v_call: TRBV10-2
cdr3_aa: CASSTLASEQYF

v_call: TRBV9
cdr3_aa: CASSLSIVKLAGSYNEQFF

v_call: TRBV5-1
cdr3_aa: CASSLTGGNTIYF

v_call: TRBV19
cdr3_aa: CASSTGRSTDTQYF

v_call: TRBV7-3
cdr3_aa: CASSLTGVGSSVANVLTF

v_call: TRBV28
cdr3_aa: CASSISGSSSYEQYF

v_call: TRBV4-1
cdr3_aa: CASSQAPLATGANVLTF

v_call: TRBV20-1
cdr3_aa: CSARDLGGGQPQHF